These 20 T cell receptor beta chains were all obtained from the same sample, sequenced in a study of blood T cell repertoires in COVID-19. Sequencing was performed with immunoSEQ multiplex PCR; in TCRdb, only in-frame clones are kept and a portion is missing. The table has approximately 300,000 clones, nearly 90% seen once. Sequenced input: PBMCs or T cells enriched from blood (not recorded which). These receptors came from a woman aged 18 to 35 with acute COVID-19.

This chain links TRBV28 with TRBJ1-5, with 7 bases lining up with TRBD1. V gave up 5 bases and J gave up 3 bases; unmatched junction bases: 7. The CDR3 contains 15 residues. Germline V gives CDR1 MDHEN, CDR2 SYDVKM. CDR3 sequence reads: CASSVRDSINQPQHF. CDR3 coding DNA: TGTGCCAGCAGTGTAAGGGACAGTATCAATCAGCCCCAGCATTTT.

This sequence joins TRBV14 and TRBJ1-6; D remains ambiguous. The CDR3 length is 14 residues. Trimming cost V 1 base and J 6 bases, with 7 bases left between them. CDR1 is SGHDN, CDR2 FVKESK, per germline. Written as DNA, the CDR3 is TGTGCCAGCAGCCAAGTGTGGCCTAATTCACCCCTCCACTTT. It codes for CASSQVWPNSPLHF.

CDR3 sequence reads: CASGQGTTNEKLFF. CDR3 sequence (DNA): TGTGCCAGCGGCCAGGGTACAACTAATGAAAAACTGTTTTTT. V and J are TRBV2 and TRBJ1-4; D perhaps matches TRBD1 (5 bases). CDR1 and CDR2 (germline): SNHLY, FYNNEI. Trimming took off 8 bases at V and 0 bases at J, with 10 bases between the two ends. The CDR3 loop spans 14 amino acids.

The V gene is TRBV5-4, the J gene TRBJ1-1; tentative D call: TRBD1 (6 bases). CDR1 and CDR2 from the germline V gene are SGHNT and YYREEE (reference sequence). The CDR3 is made up of 15 amino acids. The V and J ends lost 4 bases and 0 bases respectively, with 13 bases between them. CDR3 nucleotides: TGTGCCAGCAGCAGGGGGGGGGACATGAACACTGAAGCTTTCTTT. Protein sequence: CASSRGGDMNTEAFF.

This chain joins TRBV19 and TRBJ2-5; the D is unclear. The CDR3 contains 11 residues. CDR1 is LNHDA, CDR2 SQIVND, per germline (reference sequence). The germline V and J ends were trimmed by 1 base and 5 bases, with 2 bases remaining between them. The CDR3 coding sequence is TGTGCCAGTAGTATAGCGGAGACCCAGTACTTC. Amino acid sequence: CASSIAETQYF.

J is TRBJ2-1 and V is TRBV2; tentatively, D is TRBD2 (6 bases). The CDR3 is made up of 15 amino acids. Trimming cost V 6 bases and J 5 bases, with 17 bases left between them. CDR1 and CDR2 from the germline V gene are SNHLY and FYNNEI. CDR3 nucleotides: TGTGCCAGCAGGACTTACACGGACTACAACAATGAGCAGTTCTTC. This codes for CASRTYTDYNNEQFF.

The chain combines TRBV5-1 with TRBJ2-5; D is perhaps TRBD2 (5 bases). CDR3 length: 13 amino acids. The germline V gene encodes CDR1 SGHRS and CDR2 YFSETQ. Trimming stripped 1 base from V and 5 bases from J, with 9 bases between. For the CDR3, the DNA is TGCGCCAGCAGCTTGTCTAGCATCGAGACCCAGTACTTC. Translated: CASSLSSIETQYF.

The rearrangement joins TRBV3-1 (or the pseudogene TRBV3-2) to TRBJ2-7; D not resolved. CDR3 length: 12 amino acids. Germline V gives CDR1 LGHDT, CDR2 YNNKEL (reference sequence). Trimming removed 4 bases at V and 0 bases at J, with 4 bases between. CDR3: CASSLRSYEQYF. DNA of the CDR3: TGTGCCAGCAGCCTCCGCTCCTACGAGCAGTACTTC.

This clone was seen only a few times. This sequence joins TRBV7-3 and TRBJ1-1; D gene uncertain. V was clipped by 5 bases and J by 1 base, with 8 bases between them. The CDR3 sequence is 13 residues long. CDR1 is SGHTA, CDR2 FQGTGA, per germline. The CDR3: CASSADWNTEAFF. The DNA of the CDR3 is TGTGCCAGCAGCGCCGACTGGAACACTGAAGCTTTCTTT. The full variable domain, completed using reference TRBV7-3 and TRBJ1-1, is GAGVSQTPSNKVTEKGKYVELRCDPISGHTALYWYRQSLGQGPEFLIYFQGTGAADDSGLPNDRFFAVRPEGSVSTLKIQRTERGDSAVYLCASSADWNTEAFFGQGTRLTVV.

This chain connects TRBV5-4 to TRBJ2-2, with TRBD2 as a possible D gene (5 bases). CDR3 length: 14 amino acids. Trimming removed 4 bases at V and 3 bases at J, with 10 bases between. CDR1 is SGHNT, CDR2 YYREEE, per germline (reference sequence). CDR3 amino acids: CASSREGYTGELFF. CDR3 sequence (DNA): TGTGCCAGCAGCCGGGAAGGGTACACCGGGGAGCTGTTTTTT.

V usage is TRBV27 and J usage is TRBJ1-2, with D uncertain. The CDR3 is 12 residues long. With 1 base removed from V and 6 bases from J, the gap between germline ends came to 6 bases. Germline CDR1 is MNHEY and CDR2 is SMNVEV (reference sequence). CDR3 region: CASSLYGNGYTF. The CDR3 region has the DNA TGTGCCAGCAGTTTATACGGGAATGGCTACACCTTC.

CDR3 nucleotides: TGTGCCAGTAGTCAACGGGGTAGTCGGAAAAACACCATATATTTT. This gives the protein CASSQRGSRKNTIYF. The chain carries TRBV19 and TRBJ1-3; D ambiguous. V was clipped by 5 bases and J by 6 bases, with 17 bases between them. The CDR3 length is 15 residues. The V gene's germline CDR1 is LNHDA and CDR2 SQIVND (reference sequence).

The chain employs TRBV11-3 and TRBJ1-2; TRBD1 matches 11 bases. Germline CDR1 reads SGHNT; CDR2 reads YENEEA. This CDR3 comprises 14 residues. With 2 bases clipped from V and 6 bases from J, the junction kept 2 bases outside the gene matches. Written as DNA, the CDR3 is TGTGCCAGCAGCTTACCGGACAGGGGGCATGGCTACACCTTC. The encoded protein is CASSLPDRGHGYTF.

In this sample, this clone turned up once. The chain carries TRBV11-3 and TRBJ2-7; D gene ambiguous. V lost 4 bases and J 2 bases, leaving 12 bases between the germline ends. Germline-derived CDR1 and CDR2 are SGHNT and YENEEA. The CDR3 covers 14 residues. DNA for the CDR3: TGTGCCAGCAGCTCGCCGGCGGCCCCCTACGAGCAGTACTTC. This codes for CASSSPAAPYEQYF.

This sequence joins TRBV21-1 and TRBJ1-4; the table's D gene call, TRBD1, was not cross checked with the DNA. TRBV21-1 is described as a pseudogene. This CDR3 is built from 19 residues. CDR3 region: CASSKVRGRGISTNEKLFF. CDR3 sequence (DNA): TGTGCCAGCAGCAAAGTAAGGGGCAGGGGAATTTCAACTAATGAAAAACTGTTTTTT.

This rearrangement joins TRBV28 to TRBJ2-4; weak D call: TRBD2 (5 bases). Trimming took 3 bases from V and 0 from J, leaving 9 bases between them. CDR1 and CDR2 (germline): MDHEN, SYDVKM. CDR3 length: 15 residues. CDR3 region: CASSFGGLAKNIQYF. The CDR3 DNA reads TGTGCCAGCAGTTTCGGCGGGTTAGCCAAAAACATTCAGTACTTC. The full variable domain, rest sourced from reference TRBV28 and TRBJ2-4, is DVKVTQSSRYLVKRTGEKVFLECVQDMDHENMFWYRQDPGLGLRLIYFSYDVKMKEKGDIPEGYSVSREKKERFSLILESASTNQTSMYLCASSFGGLAKNIQYFGAGTRLSVL.

This chain uses TRBV28 with TRBJ1-2; no definite D call. V lost 4 bases and J lost 5, with 20 bases in between. Germline CDR1 and CDR2: MDHEN and SYDVKM. The CDR3 is 16 residues long. CDR3 DNA: TGTGCCAGCAGTTCCTCCGCGAGCCCACTATGGTATGGCTACACCTTC. As protein: CASSSSASPLWYGYTF.

This rearrangement joins TRBV30 to TRBJ1-4; 7 bases are a match to TRBD1. From germline, CDR1 is GTSNPN and CDR2 SVGIG (reference sequence). The CDR3 covers 16 residues. Unmatched junction bases numbered 9, after V lost 1 base and J lost 4 bases. The CDR3 loop is CAWSGISGTVNEKLFF. Written as DNA, the CDR3 is TGTGCCTGGAGTGGGATTTCCGGGACAGTTAATGAAAAACTGTTTTTT.

This clone was detected once. This chain connects TRBV5-1 to TRBJ2-7, with 7 bases identical to TRBD2. Germline V lookup: CDR1 SGHRS, CDR2 YFSETQ. Trimming took 1 base from V and 3 from J; bases not matched to a gene: 4. This CDR3 is 14 amino acids long. The CDR3 region is CASSLPSGNYEQYF. CDR3 in DNA: TGCGCCAGCAGCTTGCCTAGCGGAAACTACGAGCAGTACTTC.

The J gene is TRBJ2-7, the V gene TRBV13; possible D gene TRBD2, 6 bases. V lost 5 bases, J lost 0 bases, and 14 bases lay in between. The CDR3 contains 15 residues. CDR1 and CDR2 from the germline V gene are PRHDT and FYEKMQ (reference sequence). CDR3 sequence: CASSPGDWASYEQYF. DNA of the CDR3: TGTGCCAGCAGCCCCGGGGACTGGGCCTCCTACGAGCAGTACTTC.